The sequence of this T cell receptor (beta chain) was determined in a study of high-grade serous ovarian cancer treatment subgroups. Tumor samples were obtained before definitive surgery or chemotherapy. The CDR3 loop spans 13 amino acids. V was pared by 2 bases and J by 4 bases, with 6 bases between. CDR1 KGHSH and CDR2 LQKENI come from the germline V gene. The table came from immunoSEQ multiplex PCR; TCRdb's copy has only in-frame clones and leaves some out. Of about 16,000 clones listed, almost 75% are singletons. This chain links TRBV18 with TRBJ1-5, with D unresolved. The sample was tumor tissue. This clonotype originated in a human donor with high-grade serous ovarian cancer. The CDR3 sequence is CASSPAGNQPQHF. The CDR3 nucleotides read TGTGCCAGCTCACCAGCGGGAAATCAGCCCCAGCATTTT. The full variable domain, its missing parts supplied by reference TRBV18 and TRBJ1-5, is NAGVMQNPRHLVRRRGQEARLRCSPMKGHSHVYWYRQLPEEGLKFMVYLQKENIIDESGMPKERFSAEFPKEGPSILRIQQVVRGDSAAYFCASSPAGNQPQHFGDGTRLSIL.